The sequence of this T cell receptor beta chain was determined in a study of early T cells in non-severe SARS-CoV-2 infection. Study summary: Sequencing of bulk RNA from unsorted whole blood was done, without chain pairing. Overall study results and limits: Anti-spike CD8 responses were favored by VDJdb matching, which missed private and CD4 specificities.

Trimming left V 5 bases short and J 5 bases short, with 15 bases between. From germline, CDR1 is SGHAT and CDR2 FQNNGV. The CDR3 covers 14 residues. With regard to this clonotype: Its target is unknown.

Unique molecular identifiers were affixed to single, distinct cDNA molecules. In TCRdb, the 5' RACE reads were re-called with MiXCR into one record per CDR3 protein. The sample has 70,000 to 80,000 distinct CDR3 sequences; around an eighth are singletons. The sequencing used whole blood, collected at baseline. The chain has TRBV11-2 and TRBJ2-5; possible D gene TRBD1, 6 bases. The source of this sequence is an adult who was a healthcare worker with PCR-confirmed SARS-CoV-2 infection or an uninfected control (not recorded which). The chain's CDR3 is CASSPITGLETQYF. DNA for the CDR3: TGTGCCAGCAGCCCCATCACAGGGCTGGAGACCCAGTACTTC.